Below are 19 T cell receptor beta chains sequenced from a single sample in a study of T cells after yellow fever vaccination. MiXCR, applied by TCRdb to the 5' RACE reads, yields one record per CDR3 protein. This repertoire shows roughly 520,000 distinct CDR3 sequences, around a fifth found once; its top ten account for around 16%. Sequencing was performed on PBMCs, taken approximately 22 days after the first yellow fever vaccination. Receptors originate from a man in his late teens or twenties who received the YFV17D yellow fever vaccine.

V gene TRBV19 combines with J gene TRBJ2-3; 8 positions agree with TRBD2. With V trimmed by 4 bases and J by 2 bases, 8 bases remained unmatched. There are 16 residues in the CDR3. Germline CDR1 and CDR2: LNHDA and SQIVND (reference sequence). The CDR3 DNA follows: TGTGCCAGTAGTACCCCACCTAGCGGGTACACAGATACGCAGTATTTT. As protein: CASSTPPSGYTDTQYF.

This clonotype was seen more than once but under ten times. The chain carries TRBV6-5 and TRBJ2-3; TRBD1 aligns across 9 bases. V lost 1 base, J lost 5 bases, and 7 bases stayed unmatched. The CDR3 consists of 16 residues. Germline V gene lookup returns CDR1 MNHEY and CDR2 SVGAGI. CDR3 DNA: TGTGCCAGCAGTTACTATACAGGGGGCGTTGAAGATACGCAGTATTTT. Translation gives CASSYYTGGVEDTQYF.

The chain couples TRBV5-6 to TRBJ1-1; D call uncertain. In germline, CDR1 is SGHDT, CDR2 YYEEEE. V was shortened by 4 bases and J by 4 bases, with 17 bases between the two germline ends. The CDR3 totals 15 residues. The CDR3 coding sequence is TGTGCCAGCAGCCCGGCTGGCCAGCCGACCACTGAAGCTTTCTTT. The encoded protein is CASSPAGQPTTEAFF.

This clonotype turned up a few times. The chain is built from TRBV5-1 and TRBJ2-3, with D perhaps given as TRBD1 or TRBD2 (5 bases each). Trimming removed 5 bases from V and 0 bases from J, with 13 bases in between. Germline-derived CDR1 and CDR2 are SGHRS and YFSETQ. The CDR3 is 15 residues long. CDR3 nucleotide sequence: TGCGCCAGCAGACGAACCGGGGCAAGCACAGATACGCAGTATTTT. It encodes CASRRTGASTDTQYF. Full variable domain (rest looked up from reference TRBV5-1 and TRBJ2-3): KAGVTQTPRYLIKTRGQQVTLSCSPISGHRSVSWYQQTPGQGLQFLFEYFSETQRNKGNFPGRFSGRQFSNSRSEMNVSTLELGDSALYLCASRRTGASTDTQYFGPGTRLTVL.

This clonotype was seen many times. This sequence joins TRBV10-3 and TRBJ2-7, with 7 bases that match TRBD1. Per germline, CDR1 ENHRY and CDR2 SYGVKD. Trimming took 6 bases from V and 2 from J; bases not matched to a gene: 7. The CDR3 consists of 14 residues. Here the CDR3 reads CAISPGQVPYEQYV. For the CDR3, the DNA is TGTGCCATCAGCCCTGGACAGGTTCCCTACGAGCAGTACGTC.

The CDR3 loop is CASSLTSGVRSNEQFF. Written as DNA, the CDR3 is TGTGCCAGCAGCTTAACGTCCGGGGTACGAAGCAATGAGCAGTTCTTC. V gene TRBV7-3 combines with J gene TRBJ2-1; a possible D gene is TRBD2 (5 bases). Germline CDR1 reads SGHTA; CDR2 reads FQGTGA. This CDR3 is 16 amino acids long. V was trimmed by 0 bases and J by 6 bases, leaving 15 bases between them. Complete variable domain (other parts from reference TRBV7-3 and TRBJ2-1): GAGVSQTPSNKVTEKGKYVELRCDPISGHTALYWYRQSLGQGPEFLIYFQGTGAADDSGLPNDRFFAVRPEGSVSTLKIQRTERGDSAVYLCASSLTSGVRSNEQFFGPGTRLTVL.

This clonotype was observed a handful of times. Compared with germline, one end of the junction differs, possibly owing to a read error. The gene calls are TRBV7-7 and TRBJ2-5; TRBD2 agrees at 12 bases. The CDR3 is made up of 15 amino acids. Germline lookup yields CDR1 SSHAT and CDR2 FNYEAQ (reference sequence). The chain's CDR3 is CASSPSGGGQETQYF. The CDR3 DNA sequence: TGTGCTAGCAGCCCTAGCGGGGGGGGTCAAGAGACCCAGTACTTC.

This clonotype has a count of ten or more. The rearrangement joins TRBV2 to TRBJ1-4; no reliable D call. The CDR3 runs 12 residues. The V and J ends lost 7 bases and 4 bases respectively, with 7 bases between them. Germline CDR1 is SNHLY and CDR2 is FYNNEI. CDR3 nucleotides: TGTGCCAGCAACCCAGTTAATGAAAAACTGTTTTTT. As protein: CASNPVNEKLFF.

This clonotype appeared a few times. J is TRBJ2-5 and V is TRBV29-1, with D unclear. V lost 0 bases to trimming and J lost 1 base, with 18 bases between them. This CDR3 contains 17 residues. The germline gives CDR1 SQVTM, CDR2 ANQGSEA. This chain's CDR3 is CSVEDRFATQTQETQYF. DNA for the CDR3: TGCAGCGTTGAAGATCGGTTTGCGACACAAACCCAAGAGACCCAGTACTTC. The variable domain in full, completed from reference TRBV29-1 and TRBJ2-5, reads SAVISQKPSRDICQRGTSLTIQCQVDSQVTMMFWYRQQPGQSLTLIATANQGSEATYESGFVIDKFPISRPNLTFSTLTVSNMSPEDSSIYLCSVEDRFATQTQETQYFGPGTRLLVL.

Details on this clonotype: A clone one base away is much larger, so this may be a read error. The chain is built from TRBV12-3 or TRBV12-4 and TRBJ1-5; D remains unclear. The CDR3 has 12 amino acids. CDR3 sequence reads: CAGSSMNQPQHF. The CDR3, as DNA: TGTGCCGGCAGTTCAATGAATCAGCCCCAGCATTTT.

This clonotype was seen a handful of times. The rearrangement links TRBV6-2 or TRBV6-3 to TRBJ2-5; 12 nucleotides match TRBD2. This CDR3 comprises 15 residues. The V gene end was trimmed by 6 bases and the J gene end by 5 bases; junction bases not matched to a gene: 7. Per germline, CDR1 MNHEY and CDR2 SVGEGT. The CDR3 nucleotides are TGTGCCAGCAGCCTGACTAGCGGGGGAGCCGAGACCCAGTACTTC. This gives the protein CASSLTSGGAETQYF.

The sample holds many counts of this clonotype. CDR3 in amino acids: CASGTDTEAFF. The CDR3 DNA is TGTGCCAGCGGGACGGACACTGAAGCTTTCTTT. The gene calls are TRBV6-6 and TRBJ1-1; the D gene is possibly TRBD1 (5 bases). Trimming removed 8 bases at V and 3 bases at J, with 7 bases between. Germline V gene lookup returns CDR1 MNHNY and CDR2 SVGAGI (reference sequence). The CDR3 has 11 amino acids.

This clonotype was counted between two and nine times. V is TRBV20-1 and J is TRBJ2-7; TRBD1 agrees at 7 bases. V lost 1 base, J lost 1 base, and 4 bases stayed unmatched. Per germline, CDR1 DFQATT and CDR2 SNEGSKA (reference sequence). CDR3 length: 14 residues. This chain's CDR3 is CSARGGQPSYEQYV. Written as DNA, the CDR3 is TGCAGTGCTAGAGGGGGACAGCCTTCCTACGAGCAGTACGTC.

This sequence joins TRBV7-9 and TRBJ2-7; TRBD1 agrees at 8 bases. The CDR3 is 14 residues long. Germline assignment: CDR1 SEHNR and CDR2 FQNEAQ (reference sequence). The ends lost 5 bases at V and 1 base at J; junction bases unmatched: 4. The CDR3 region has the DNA TGTGCCAGCAGCCAGACAGGGGAGTCCTACGAGCAGTACGTC. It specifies CASSQTGESYEQYV.

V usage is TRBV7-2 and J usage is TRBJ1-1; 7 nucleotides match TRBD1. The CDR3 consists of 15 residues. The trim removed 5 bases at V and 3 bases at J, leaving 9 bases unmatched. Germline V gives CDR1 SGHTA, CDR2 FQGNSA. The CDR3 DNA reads TGTGCCAGCAGCCTAGGGGACAGCCTTTACACTGAAGCTTTCTTT. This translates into CASSLGDSLYTEAFF.

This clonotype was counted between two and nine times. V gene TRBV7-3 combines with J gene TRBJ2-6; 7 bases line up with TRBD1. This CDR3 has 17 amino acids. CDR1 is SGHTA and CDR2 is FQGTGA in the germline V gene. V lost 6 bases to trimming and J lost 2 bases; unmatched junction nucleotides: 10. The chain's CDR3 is CASRETVTGAGANVLTF. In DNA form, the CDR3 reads TGTGCCAGCAGAGAAACCGTAACAGGGGCTGGGGCCAACGTCCTGACTTTC.

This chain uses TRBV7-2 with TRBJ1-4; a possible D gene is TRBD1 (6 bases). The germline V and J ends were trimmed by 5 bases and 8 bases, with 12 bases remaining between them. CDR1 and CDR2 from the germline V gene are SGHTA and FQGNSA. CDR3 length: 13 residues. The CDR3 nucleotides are TGTGCCAGCAGCAAGGGGGTTACCGAAAAACTGTTTTTT. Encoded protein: CASSKGVTEKLFF.

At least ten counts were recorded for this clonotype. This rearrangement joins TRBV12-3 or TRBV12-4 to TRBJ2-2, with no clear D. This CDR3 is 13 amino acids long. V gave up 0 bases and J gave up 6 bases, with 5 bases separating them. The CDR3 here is CASSLAGSGELFF. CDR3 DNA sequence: TGTGCCAGCAGTTTAGCGGGATCCGGGGAGCTGTTTTTT.

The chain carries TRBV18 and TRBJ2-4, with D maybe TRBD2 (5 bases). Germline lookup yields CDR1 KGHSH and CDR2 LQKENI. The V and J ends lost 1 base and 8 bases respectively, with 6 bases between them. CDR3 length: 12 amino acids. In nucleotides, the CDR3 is TGTGCCAGCTCACCACTGGGAGACATTCAGTACTTC. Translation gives CASSPLGDIQYF.